This T cell receptor beta chain was sequenced for a study of breast tumors, draining lymph nodes, adjacent tissues. Study results and caveats: Data fit most tumor T cells coming from lymph node, expanding in tumor. Tumor TCR diversity was below lymph nodes but above nontumor tissue. Compared with basal-like, luminal-like tumors shared significantly more repertoire with nontumor tissue.

This clonotype was picked up many times. What it recognizes is unknown. The CDR3 is 16 amino acids. Germline V CDR1 and CDR2: MNHEY, SVGEGT. Trimming removed 6 bases from V and 3 bases from J, with 18 bases in between. TCRdb re-called the multiplex PCR reads with MiXCR, one entry per CDR3 protein. The table records about 52,000 distinct CDR3 sequences, around 40% of them present only once. This TCR came from a female donor with breast cancer. Some clones in this sample may be carry-over from other donors' samples. This chain links TRBV6-2 or TRBV6-3 with TRBJ1-5; no firm D call. Sequencing input: breast tumor tissue. In nucleotides, the CDR3 is TGTGCCAGCAGCGAGTCCCCCCCCGCATTCAATCAGCCCCAGCATTTT. As protein: CASSESPPAFNQPQHF.